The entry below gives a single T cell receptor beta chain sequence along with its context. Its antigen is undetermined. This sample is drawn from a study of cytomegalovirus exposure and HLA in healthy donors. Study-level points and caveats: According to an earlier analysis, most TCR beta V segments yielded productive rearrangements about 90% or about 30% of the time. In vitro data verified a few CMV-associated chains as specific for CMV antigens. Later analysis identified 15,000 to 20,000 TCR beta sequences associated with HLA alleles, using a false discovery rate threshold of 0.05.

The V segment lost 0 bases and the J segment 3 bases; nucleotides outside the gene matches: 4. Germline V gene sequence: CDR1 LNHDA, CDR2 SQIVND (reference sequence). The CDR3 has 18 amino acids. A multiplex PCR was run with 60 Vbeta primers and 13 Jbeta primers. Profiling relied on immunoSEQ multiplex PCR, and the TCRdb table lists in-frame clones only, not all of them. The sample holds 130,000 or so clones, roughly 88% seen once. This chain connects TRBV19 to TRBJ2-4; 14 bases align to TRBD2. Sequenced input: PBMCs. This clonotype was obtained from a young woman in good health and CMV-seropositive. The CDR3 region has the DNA TGTGCCAGTAGTATAGAGACTAGCGGGGGGGTGAGCAAAAACATTCAGTACTTC. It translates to CASSIETSGGVSKNIQYF.